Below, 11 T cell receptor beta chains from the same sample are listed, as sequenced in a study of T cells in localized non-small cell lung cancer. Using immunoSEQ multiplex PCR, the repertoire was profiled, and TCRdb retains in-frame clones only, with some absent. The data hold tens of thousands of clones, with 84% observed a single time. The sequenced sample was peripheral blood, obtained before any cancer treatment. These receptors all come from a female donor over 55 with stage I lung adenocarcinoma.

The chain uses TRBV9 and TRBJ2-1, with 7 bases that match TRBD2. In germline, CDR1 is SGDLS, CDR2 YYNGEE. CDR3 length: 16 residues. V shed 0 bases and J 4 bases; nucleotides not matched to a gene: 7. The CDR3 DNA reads TGTGCCAGCAGCGTAGGAGGGCGGGGAGGGTACAATGAGCAGTTCTTC. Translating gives CASSVGGRGGYNEQFF.

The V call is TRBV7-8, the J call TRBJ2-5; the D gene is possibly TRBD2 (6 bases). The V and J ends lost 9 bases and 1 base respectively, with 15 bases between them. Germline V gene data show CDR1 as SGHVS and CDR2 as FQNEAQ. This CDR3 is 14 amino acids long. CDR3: CASGGDRSQETQYF. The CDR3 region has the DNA TGTGCCAGTGGAGGGGACCGTAGCCAAGAGACCCAGTACTTC.

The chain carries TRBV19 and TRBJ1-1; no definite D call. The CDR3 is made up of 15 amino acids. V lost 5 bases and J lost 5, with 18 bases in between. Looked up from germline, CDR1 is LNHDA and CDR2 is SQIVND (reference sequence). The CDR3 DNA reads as TGTGCCAGTAGTTCCCCTGGAAATATGATGACTGAAGCTTTCTTT. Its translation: CASSSPGNMMTEAFF.

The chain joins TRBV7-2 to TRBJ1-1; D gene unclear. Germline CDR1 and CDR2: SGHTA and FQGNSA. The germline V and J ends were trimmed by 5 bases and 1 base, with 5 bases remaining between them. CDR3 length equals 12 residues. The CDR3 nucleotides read TGTGCCAGCAGCCAAGGGAACACTGAAGCTTTCTTT. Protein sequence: CASSQGNTEAFF.

The DNA of the CDR3 is TGTGCCAGCAGCTCGAGTGGGGGAGATACGCAGTATTTT. It encodes CASSSSGGDTQYF. The V call is TRBV6-1, the J call TRBJ2-3; D is possibly TRBD1 or TRBD2 (5 bases each). The CDR3 loop spans 13 amino acids. Trimming removed 6 bases at V and 5 bases at J, with 12 bases between. Germline V lookup: CDR1 MNHNS, CDR2 SASEGT.

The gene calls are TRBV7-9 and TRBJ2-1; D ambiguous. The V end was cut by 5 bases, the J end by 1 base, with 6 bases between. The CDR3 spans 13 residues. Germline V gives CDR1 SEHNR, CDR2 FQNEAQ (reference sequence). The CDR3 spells CASSRLSYNEQFF. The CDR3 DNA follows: TGTGCCAGCAGCCGCTTATCCTACAATGAGCAGTTCTTC.

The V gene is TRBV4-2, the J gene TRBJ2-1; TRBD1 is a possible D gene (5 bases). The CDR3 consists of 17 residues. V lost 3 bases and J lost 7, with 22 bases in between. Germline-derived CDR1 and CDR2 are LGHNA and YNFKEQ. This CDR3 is CASSQRRGRAAINEQFF. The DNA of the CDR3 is TGTGCCAGCAGCCAGCGAAGGGGCAGGGCGGCTATAAATGAGCAGTTCTTC.

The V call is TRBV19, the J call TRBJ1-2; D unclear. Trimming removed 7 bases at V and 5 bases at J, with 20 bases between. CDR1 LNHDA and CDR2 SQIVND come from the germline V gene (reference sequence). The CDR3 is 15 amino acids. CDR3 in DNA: TGTGCCAGTACCCCATCCCCCCTATCAACTTATGGCTACACCTTC. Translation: CASTPSPLSTYGYTF.

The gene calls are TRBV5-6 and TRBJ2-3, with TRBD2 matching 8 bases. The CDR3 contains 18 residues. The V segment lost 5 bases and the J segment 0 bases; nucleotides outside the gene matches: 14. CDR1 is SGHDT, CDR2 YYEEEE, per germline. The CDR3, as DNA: TGTGCCAGCAGTAGAGTTGGCGGGGGGAAGATAAGCACAGATACGCAGTATTTT. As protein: CASSRVGGGKISTDTQYF.

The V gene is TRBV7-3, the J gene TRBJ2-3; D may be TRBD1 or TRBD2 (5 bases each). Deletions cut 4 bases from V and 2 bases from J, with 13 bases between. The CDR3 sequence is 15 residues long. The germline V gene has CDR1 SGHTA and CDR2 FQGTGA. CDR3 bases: TGTGCCAGCAGCTCCTCCGGGGCCGACACAGATACGCAGTATTTT. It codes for CASSSSGADTDTQYF.

The CDR3 nucleotides are TGTGCCAGCTATTGGGAGGCAGGGGCTGTCTACACCTTC. Amino acids: CASYWEAGAVYTF. The chain combines TRBV9 with TRBJ1-2; maybe TRBD1 (6 bases). V was cut by 7 bases and J by 10 bases, with 20 bases left in between. Germline CDR1 and CDR2: SGDLS and YYNGEE. CDR3 length: 13 residues.